These 14 T cell receptor beta chains came from one sample sequenced in a study of T cell repertoires in aging, cancer and after chemotherapy. TCR beta rearrangements were amplified from peripheral blood genomic DNA. A mixed TRB-A/B primer pool amplified rearranged TRB by multiplex touch-down PCR. TCRdb used MiXCR to reprocess the multiplex PCR reads, holding one entry per CDR3 protein. The data show fewer than 2,000 distinct CDR3 sequences, about 20% seen once. Material for sequencing was blood. The receptors derive from a human donor with a solid tumor.

This clonotype is medium-sized. This rearrangement joins TRBV10-3 to TRBJ1-5; D is perhaps TRBD1 (6 bases). The CDR3 runs to 16 residues. V lost 10 bases, J lost 2 bases, and 21 bases lay in between. CDR1 and CDR2 from the germline V gene are ENHRY and SYGVKD. This CDR3 is CATGLGGADGNQPQHF. CDR3 sequence (DNA): TGTGCCACCGGCCTCGGGGGCGCGGACGGCAATCAGCCCCAGCATTTT.

This clonotype is medium-sized within its sample. Sequence at one end of the junction differs from germline and may be a read error. J is TRBJ1-1 and V is TRBV19; 7 bases fit TRBD1. The CDR3 spans 13 residues. Germline loops: CDR1 LNHDA, CDR2 SQIVND (reference sequence). CDR3 amino acids: CASNIGQAAEAFF. Written as DNA, the CDR3 is TGTGCCAGTAATATAGGACAGGCCGCTGAAGCTTTCTTT.

This clonotype is deemed large. The gene calls are TRBV27 and TRBJ2-7, with TRBD2 matching over 11 bases. In germline, CDR1 is MNHEY, CDR2 SMNVEV (reference sequence). With 5 bases clipped from V and 4 bases from J, the junction kept 10 bases outside the gene matches. The CDR3 totals 16 residues. CDR3 nucleotide sequence: TGTGCCAGCAGTACCCGCCGACTAGCGGGAATTTACGAGCAGTACTTC. Its translation is CASSTRRLAGIYEQYF.

This clonotype is deemed medium-sized. This rearrangement joins TRBV19 to TRBJ1-1, with a weak D call TRBD1 (5 bases). Trimming pared 5 bases from V and 1 base from J, leaving 14 bases between. CDR3 size: 15 residues. Germline V gene data show CDR1 as LNHDA and CDR2 as SQIVND (reference sequence). The CDR3: CASSSRGPPNTEAFF. DNA for the CDR3: TGTGCCAGTAGTTCGCGGGGACCGCCGAACACTGAAGCTTTCTTT.

The chain joins TRBV13 to TRBJ2-3; 9 positions match TRBD2. In germline, CDR1 is PRHDT, CDR2 FYEKMQ (reference sequence). The CDR3 totals 14 residues. The V gene end was trimmed by 3 bases and the J gene end by 5 bases; junction bases not matched to a gene: 3. CDR3 bases: TGTGCCAGCAGCTTGGCTAGCGGGGTAGATACGCAGTATTTT. Amino acid sequence: CASSLASGVDTQYF. Using reference TRBV13 and TRBJ2-3 for the parts outside the CDR3, the full variable domain is AAGVIQSPRHLIKEKRETATLKCYPIPRHDTVYWYQQGPGQDPQFLISFYEKMQSDKGSIPDRFSAQQFSDYHSELNMSSLELGDSALYFCASSLASGVDTQYFGPGTRLTVL.

This clonotype qualifies as medium-sized. The chain is built from TRBV19 and TRBJ2-7, with D maybe TRBD2 (6 bases). Trimming stripped 2 bases from V and 3 bases from J, with 14 bases between. Germline V gene lookup returns CDR1 LNHDA and CDR2 SQIVND (reference sequence). The CDR3 length is 15 residues. The CDR3 loop is CASSISASDVYEQYF. The CDR3 DNA is TGTGCCAGTAGTATATCTGCTAGCGACGTCTACGAGCAGTACTTC. Full variable domain (remainder filled in from reference TRBV19 and TRBJ2-7): DGGITQSPKYLFRKEGQNVTLSCEQNLNHDAMYWYRQDPGQGLRLIYYSQIVNDFQKGDIAEGYSVSREKKESFPLTVTSAQKNPTAFYLCASSISASDVYEQYFGPGTRLTVT.

This clonotype was recorded a few times. This chain joins TRBV20-1 and TRBJ2-4; D uncertain. The CDR3 covers 15 residues. Trimming pared 6 bases from V and 6 bases from J, leaving 21 bases between. CDR1 and CDR2 (germline): DFQATT, SNEGSKA (reference sequence). This CDR3 reads CSAEGPLVDRNIQYF. CDR3 bases: TGCAGTGCCGAAGGGCCGCTGGTAGATAGAAACATTCAGTACTTC.

This clonotype is judged medium-sized. The V gene is TRBV19, the J gene TRBJ1-5, with D tentatively TRBD1 (5 bases). This CDR3 spans 15 amino acids. V gave up 3 bases and J gave up 6 bases, with 15 bases separating them. Germline V gene sequence: CDR1 LNHDA, CDR2 SQIVND (reference sequence). In DNA, the CDR3 is TGTGCCAGTAGTATGGGCAGGGCTAATTTTCAGCCCCAGCATTTT. Amino acid sequence: CASSMGRANFQPQHF.

Judged by abundance, this clonotype is medium-sized (0.01 to 0.1%). V gene TRBV30 combines with J gene TRBJ2-1, with D possibly TRBD2 on 6 matching bases. CDR1 is GTSNPN, CDR2 SVGIG, per germline (reference sequence). CDR3 length: 14 amino acids. With 2 bases removed from V and 9 bases from J, the gap between germline ends came to 17 bases. The CDR3 here is CAWSRGGAEGEQFF. Written as DNA, the CDR3 is TGTGCCTGGAGTCGGGGCGGGGCCGAGGGTGAGCAGTTCTTC.

In the case of this clonotype: This sequence may be a read error, since a much larger clone differs from it by one base. The V call is TRBV10-3, the J call TRBJ2-2; 10 positions agree with TRBD2. CDR1 ENHRY and CDR2 SYGVKD come from the germline V gene. J lost 4 bases, V lost 10 bases, and 6 bases had no gene match. CDR3 length: 14 residues. Written as DNA, the CDR3 is TGTGCCACGAGCGGGGGGGCCGGCACCGGGGAGCTGTTTTTT. Protein sequence: CATSGGAGTGELFF.

Within the sample, this clonotype is large. The chain employs TRBV6-6 and TRBJ1-6; D unclear. This CDR3 has 16 residues. Trimming stripped 3 bases from V and 0 bases from J, with 9 bases between. Germline values: CDR1 MNHNY, CDR2 SVGAGI (reference sequence). The CDR3 DNA is TGTGCCAGCAGTTATCCACAGAGCTCCTATAATTCACCCCTCCACTTT. It is translated as CASSYPQSSYNSPLHF.

This clonotype was detected only a few times. J is TRBJ2-1 and V is TRBV20-1; 9 bases agree with TRBD2. Germline V gene sequence: CDR1 DFQATT, CDR2 SNEGSKA (reference sequence). The CDR3 spans 15 residues. The J segment lost 8 bases and the V segment lost 1 base, leaving 9 bases of the junction unmatched. CDR3 loop: CSARAVSGGTDEQFF. The CDR3 DNA sequence: TGCAGTGCTAGAGCGGTTAGCGGGGGTACGGATGAGCAGTTCTTC.

This clonotype appeared a single time. This CDR3 reads CASRKRGPLNEQFF. CDR3 sequence (DNA): TGTGCCAGCAGGAAACGGGGACCCCTCAATGAGCAGTTCTTC. The rearrangement uses TRBV12-3 or TRBV12-4 and TRBJ2-1; either TRBD1 or TRBD2 may fit D (5 bases each). The CDR3 covers 14 residues. The V end was cut by 6 bases, the J end by 6 bases, with 15 bases between.

By share, this clonotype ranks as medium-sized (0.01 to 0.1%). The chain joins TRBV12-3 or TRBV12-4 to TRBJ2-4, with 7 nucleotides matching TRBD1. This CDR3 spans 13 amino acids. V shed 6 bases and J 7 bases; nucleotides not matched to a gene: 6. CDR3 protein: CASRETGTNIQYF. The CDR3 region has the DNA TGTGCCAGCAGAGAGACAGGGACGAACATTCAGTACTTC.